What follows are 27 T cell receptor beta chains derived from one specimen sequenced in a study of read filtering for tumor transcriptome and immune sequencing. The library was built from around 0.4 ug RNA with molecular barcoded adaptors for alpha/delta and beta/gamma chains. TCRdb fed the reads into MiXCR, producing one record per CDR3 protein. The sample contains fewer than 150,000 distinct CDR3 sequences, roughly 13% of which appear only once. Sequenced input: a population of CD138-negative cells sorted from bone marrow. The receptor set was obtained from a donor over 35 with multiple myeloma.

Many counts were recorded for this clonotype. This chain uses TRBV7-9 with TRBJ1-1; weak D call: TRBD1 (5 bases). This CDR3 is built from 11 residues. V was cut by 5 bases and J by 5 bases, with 6 bases left in between. Germline CDR1 reads SEHNR; CDR2 reads FQNEAQ (reference sequence). The CDR3 coding sequence is TGTGCCAGCAGCCCAGGGACTGAAGCTTTCTTT. Translation gives CASSPGTEAFF.

Note on this clonotype: One junction end disagrees with the germline gene, perhaps due to a read error. V gene TRBV3-1 combines with J gene TRBJ2-1; D possibly corresponds to TRBD1 (6 bases). CDR3 length: 19 amino acids. Germline-derived CDR1 and CDR2 are LGHDT and YNNKEL (reference sequence). In DNA, the CDR3 is TGTGCCACCAGCCTTCGTCGAGGGACACGGAGGAGCTCCTACAATGAGCAGTTCTTC. Translated, it gives CATSLRRGTRRSSYNEQFF.

The sample holds many counts of this clonotype. V gene TRBV7-9 combines with J gene TRBJ2-3; TRBD1 might be the D (5 bases). This CDR3 contains 14 residues. Per germline, CDR1 SEHNR and CDR2 FQNEAQ (reference sequence). V gave up 5 bases and J gave up 1 base, with 10 bases separating them. The CDR3 protein is CASSTDTRTDTQYF. CDR3 in DNA: TGTGCCAGCAGCACGGACACCCGCACAGATACGCAGTATTTT.

This clonotype was observed many times. This chain joins TRBV20-1 and TRBJ2-5; D not resolved. The germline V gene has CDR1 DFQATT and CDR2 SNEGSKA (reference sequence). The CDR3 totals 12 residues. V shed 3 bases and J shed 3 bases, with 8 bases lying between them. The CDR3 loop is CSASFTEETQYF. CDR3 nucleotides: TGCAGTGCTAGTTTTACAGAAGAGACCCAGTACTTC.

This clonotype was observed many times. The V and J genes are TRBV7-8 and TRBJ2-5; no firm D call. Germline assignment: CDR1 SGHVS and CDR2 FQNEAQ. V gave up 5 bases and J gave up 5 bases, with 6 bases separating them. This CDR3 region has 11 residues. CDR3 coding DNA: TGTGCCAGCAGCGTAGTGGAGACCCAGTACTTC. It encodes CASSVVETQYF.

The rearrangement joins TRBV6-6 to TRBJ2-7; D may be TRBD2 (5 bases). In germline, CDR1 is MNHNY, CDR2 SVGAGI (reference sequence). V gave up 4 bases and J gave up 7 bases, with 8 bases separating them. This CDR3 has 11 amino acids. CDR3 sequence (DNA): TGTGCCAGCAGTTCGAGCGGAGAGCAGTACTTC. As protein: CASSSSGEQYF.

The chain is built from TRBV2 and TRBJ2-3; TRBD1 matches 9 bases. The CDR3 contains 17 residues. CDR1 is SNHLY, CDR2 FYNNEI, per germline. Trimming removed 6 bases from V and 1 base from J; junction bases left unmatched: 11. This chain's CDR3 is CASRASNRGRGTDTQYF. DNA for the CDR3: TGTGCCAGCAGGGCCTCGAACAGGGGGCGCGGCACAGATACGCAGTATTTT.

This clonotype was picked up many times. V gene TRBV20-1 combines with J gene TRBJ2-6; D is unclear. This CDR3 is built from 14 residues. Germline assignment: CDR1 DFQATT and CDR2 SNEGSKA (reference sequence). V lost 3 bases and J 2 bases, leaving 8 bases between the germline ends. CDR3 in amino acids: CSASQQPGANVLTF. CDR3 nucleotide sequence: TGCAGTGCTAGTCAACAACCTGGGGCCAACGTCCTGACTTTC.

With regard to this clonotype: Relative to the germline gene, one junction end is altered; a read error may explain this. The chain couples TRBV7-8 to TRBJ2-3, with 9 bases fitting TRBD1. The CDR3 is 13 residues long. CDR1 is SGHVS, CDR2 FQNEAQ, per germline. The CDR3 reads CASGLVQGATQYF. CDR3 DNA sequence: TGTGCCAGCGGCTTAGTACAGGGGGCTACGCAGTATTTT.

This clonotype was found many times. The junction departs from the called germline gene at one end, perhaps through a read error. In DNA form, the CDR3 reads TGTGCTAGTGGTCCCCCCGGGACCCGACTCAATTTT. Its translation is CASGPPGTRLNF. The chain employs TRBV12-5 and TRBJ2-3, with D perhaps assigned TRBD1 or TRBD2 (5 bases each). In germline, CDR1 is LGHNT, CDR2 FRNRAP. The CDR3 runs 12 residues.

This clonotype was observed at least ten times. The chain links TRBV20-1 to TRBJ2-5; D remains unclear. The germline CDR1 and CDR2 sequences are DFQATT and SNEGSKA (reference sequence). V gave up 5 bases and J gave up 9 bases, with 19 bases separating them. This CDR3 is built from 13 residues. The CDR3 nucleotides are TGCAGTGCTTTAAGAAGACAATCCGAAGCCCAGTACTTC. This gives the protein CSALRRQSEAQYF.

The sample holds a few counts of this clonotype. The rearrangement links TRBV5-1 to TRBJ1-2; TRBD1 is a possible D gene (6 bases). The V gene's germline CDR1 is SGHRS and CDR2 YFSETQ. This CDR3 region has 14 residues. V dropped 4 bases and J dropped 6 bases, with 16 bases sitting between them. The CDR3 loop reads CASSVLGAEDGYTF. The CDR3 DNA follows: TGCGCCAGCAGCGTCTTGGGGGCCGAAGATGGCTACACCTTC.

The sample holds many counts of this clonotype. Here the CDR3 reads CASSLAQSYTF. The DNA for the CDR3 is TGTGCCAGCAGTTTAGCACAGAGCTACACCTTC. This sequence joins TRBV12-3 or TRBV12-4 and TRBJ1-2; the D is unclear. The CDR3 is made up of 11 amino acids. V was trimmed by 0 bases and J by 9 bases, leaving 5 bases between them.

A word on this clonotype: This likely comes from a read error, as the CDR3 has no conserved phenylalanine or tryptophan at its end. The genes are TRBV28 and TRBJ1-5, with D unresolved. V was trimmed by 2 bases and J by 4 bases, leaving 15 bases between them. The CDR3 is 16 residues long. Germline values: CDR1 MDHEN, CDR2 SYDVKM. The CDR3: CASSLKSGRENQPQHL. As DNA, the CDR3 is TGTGCCAGCAGTTTAAAGTCCGGAAGGGAAAATCAGCCCCAGCATTTA.

This clonotype was found many times. The chain couples TRBV5-1 to TRBJ2-2; tentatively, D is TRBD2 (5 bases). The germline V gene has CDR1 SGHRS and CDR2 YFSETQ. The CDR3 has 15 amino acids. The V gene lost 4 bases and the J gene lost 3 bases, with 13 bases spanning the gap. The CDR3 loop is CASSQRSWDTGELFF. The CDR3 coding sequence is TGCGCCAGCAGCCAGCGGAGCTGGGACACCGGGGAGCTGTTTTTT. Complete variable domain (other parts from reference TRBV5-1 and TRBJ2-2): KAGVTQTPRYLIKTRGQQVTLSCSPISGHRSVSWYQQTPGQGLQFLFEYFSETQRNKGNFPGRFSGRQFSNSRSEMNVSTLELGDSALYLCASSQRSWDTGELFFGEGSRLTVL.

This clonotype came up many times. The rearrangement joins TRBV11-2 to TRBJ2-1, with D tentatively TRBD2 (6 bases). Per the germline V gene, CDR1 is SGHAT and CDR2 is FQNNGV. The CDR3 has 15 amino acids. V lost 3 bases and J lost 12, with 21 bases in between. The CDR3 sequence: CASSFRDWSSGGQFF. Written as DNA, the CDR3 is TGTGCCAGCAGCTTCCGGGACTGGTCAAGTGGAGGGCAGTTCTTC.

This clonotype showed up many times. The chain has TRBV10-3 and TRBJ1-1; no clear D gene. The CDR3 extends over 15 amino acids. The V end was cut by 5 bases, the J end by 5 bases, with 18 bases between. Germline values: CDR1 ENHRY, CDR2 SYGVKD. The CDR3 coding sequence is TGTGCCATCAGTACCTCCGGGATCGGGGAGACTGAAGCTTTCTTT. Its protein product is CAISTSGIGETEAFF.

This clonotype was recorded at least ten times. The gene calls are TRBV12-3 or TRBV12-4 and TRBJ1-1; the D gene is possibly TRBD1 (6 bases). The CDR3 has 16 amino acids. V was shortened by 4 bases and J by 2 bases, with 17 bases between the two germline ends. CDR3 coding DNA: TGTGCCAGCAGTTATCTGACAGGCCTCGGCAACACTGAAGCTTTCTTT. Translation gives CASSYLTGLGNTEAFF.

This clonotype was picked up many times. The rearrangement joins TRBV5-1 to TRBJ2-3; the match to TRBD2 covers 12 bases. This CDR3 contains 16 residues. With V trimmed by 4 bases and J by 4 bases, 7 bases remained unmatched. The germline CDR1 and CDR2 sequences are SGHRS and YFSETQ. In DNA, the CDR3 is TGCGCCAGCAGCAGTGCTCTAGCGGGAGGGTCAGATACGCAGTATTTT. Encoded protein: CASSSALAGGSDTQYF.

In regard to this clonotype: One base away lies a much larger clone, so this may be a sequencing read error. The CDR3 loop reads CASSLVPDCRSYEQYF. The CDR3 bases are TGCGCCAGCAGCTTGGTTCCGGACTGCCGCTCCTACGAGCAGTACTTC. The rearrangement links TRBV5-1 to TRBJ2-7; tentative D call: TRBD2 (5 bases). Germline-derived CDR1 and CDR2 are SGHRS and YFSETQ. CDR3 length: 16 amino acids. Trimming left V 0 bases short and J 0 bases short, with 13 bases between.

This clonotype occurred many times. The J gene is TRBJ1-5, the V gene TRBV3-1; the D is unclear. Trimming pared 1 base from V and 4 bases from J, leaving 11 bases between. The CDR3 loop spans 15 amino acids. Germline CDR1 reads LGHDT; CDR2 reads YNNKEL (reference sequence). CDR3 amino acids: CASSQGRPENQPQHF. The CDR3 region has the DNA TGTGCCAGCAGCCAAGGCCGCCCTGAGAATCAGCCCCAGCATTTT.

This clonotype was recorded many times. The chain employs TRBV6-6 and TRBJ2-1; D might be TRBD2 (5 bases). This CDR3 region has 13 residues. V was trimmed by 4 bases and J by 6 bases, leaving 10 bases between them. Germline lookup yields CDR1 MNHNY and CDR2 SVGAGI (reference sequence). The CDR3 sequence is CASSFPGSNEQFF. CDR3 coding DNA: TGTGCCAGCAGTTTTCCGGGAAGCAATGAGCAGTTCTTC.

Details on this clonotype: Since a much larger clone is just one base distant, this may be a read error. In nucleotides, the CDR3 is TGTGCCAGCACACCCGGGCCGGGACGTGAAGCTTTCTTT. Translation gives CASTPGPGREAFF. The chain combines TRBV18 with TRBJ1-1; D is perhaps TRBD1 (5 bases). Germline lookup yields CDR1 KGHSH and CDR2 LQKENI. The CDR3 totals 13 residues.

Concerning this clonotype: One end of the junction does not line up with germline, which may come from a read error. The J gene is TRBJ2-1, the V gene TRBV3-1; 7 nucleotides line up with TRBD2. The length of the CDR3 is 16 residues. From germline, CDR1 is LGHDT and CDR2 YNNKEL (reference sequence). The CDR3 reads CASSKNPSGANNKQFF. The DNA of the CDR3 is TGTGCCAGCAGCAAGAACCCGAGCGGGGCCAACAATAAGCAGTTCTTC.

Many counts were recorded for this clonotype. V gene TRBV2 combines with J gene TRBJ2-2; D is tentatively TRBD1 or TRBD2 (6 bases each). Germline V gene data show CDR1 as SNHLY and CDR2 as FYNNEI. CDR3 length: 15 residues. V lost 5 bases and J 4 bases, leaving 14 bases between the germline ends. CDR3 bases: TGTGCCAGCAGTTTATCCGGGGGCTTCACCGGGGAGCTGTTTTTT. This codes for CASSLSGGFTGELFF.

The chain links TRBV6-1 to TRBJ2-7; weak D call: TRBD2 (5 bases). The CDR3 extends over 12 amino acids. V lost 3 bases, J lost 7 bases, and 10 bases lay in between. Germline V gives CDR1 MNHNS, CDR2 SASEGT. The CDR3 coding sequence is TGTGCCAGCAGTGACGGCCCGGGGGAGCAGTACTTC. Translation gives CASSDGPGEQYF.

This clonotype was found many times. The chain recombines TRBV6-1 with TRBJ2-1, with 7 positions matching TRBD1. The CDR3 is 14 amino acids. After removal of 7 bases from V and 4 bases from J, the junction contained 7 bases not matched to a gene. Germline V gene lookup returns CDR1 MNHNS and CDR2 SASEGT. In nucleotides, the CDR3 is TGTGCCAGCACAACGGGACAGAAATACAATGAGCAGTTCTTC. Residues: CASTTGQKYNEQFF.